The 14 T cell receptor beta chains below were found in one sample sequenced in a study of cytomegalovirus exposure and HLA in healthy donors. Clones were read by immunoSEQ multiplex PCR, and TCRdb kept only the in-frame ones, dropping some. Here the sample spans over 75,000 clones, roughly 85% being singletons. The sample taken for sequencing was PBMCs. The receptors shown here come from a man aged 18 to 29 in good health and CMV-seropositive.

V gene TRBV18 combines with J gene TRBJ1-2; 7 nucleotides line up with TRBD1. This CDR3 is built from 16 residues. In germline, CDR1 is KGHSH, CDR2 LQKENI. V dropped 0 bases and J dropped 1; count of bases not matched to a gene: 5. The CDR3 nucleotides read TGTGCCAGCTCACCACCCAGGGACAGTCATAACTATGGCTACACCTTC. Translated, it gives CASSPPRDSHNYGYTF.

The chain recombines TRBV7-2 with TRBJ2-3; D gene uncertain. The germline V gene encodes CDR1 SGHTA and CDR2 FQGNSA. The CDR3 consists of 13 residues. V was cut by 5 bases and J by 4 bases, with 10 bases left in between. The CDR3 protein is CASSLSTPDTQYF. CDR3 sequence (DNA): TGTGCCAGCAGCCTGTCGACACCAGATACGCAGTATTTT.

The J gene is TRBJ2-5, the V gene TRBV7-6; 7 bases match TRBD2. With 5 bases clipped from V and 5 bases from J, the junction kept 11 bases outside the gene matches. From germline, CDR1 is SGHVS and CDR2 FNYEAQ. There are 15 residues in the CDR3. CDR3 loop: CASSLDGGRVETQYF. Here the CDR3 DNA reads TGTGCCAGCAGCCTAGATGGCGGGAGAGTGGAGACCCAGTACTTC.

This chain uses TRBV7-9 with TRBJ2-6; a possible D gene is TRBD1 (6 bases). This CDR3 comprises 18 residues. CDR1 is SEHNR, CDR2 FQNEAQ, per germline (reference sequence). Trimming removed 1 base from V and 0 bases from J, with 13 bases in between. The CDR3 loop is CASSLGSTGPSGANVLTF. The CDR3 DNA is TGTGCCAGCAGCTTAGGATCGACAGGCCCCTCTGGGGCCAACGTCCTGACTTTC.

V and J are TRBV6-1 and TRBJ2-3, with D perhaps matching TRBD2 (6 bases). Deletions cut 2 bases from V and 0 bases from J, with 9 bases between. The CDR3 length is 15 residues. Looked up from germline, CDR1 is MNHNS and CDR2 is SASEGT. The CDR3 loop is CASSEWSGSTDTQYF. CDR3 DNA: TGTGCCAGCAGTGAATGGAGCGGGAGCACAGATACGCAGTATTTT.

The sample holds a few counts of this clone. The rearrangement uses TRBV28 and TRBJ2-7, with a possible D match to TRBD2 (5 bases). V was shortened by 2 bases and J by 4 bases, with 12 bases between the two germline ends. Germline assignment: CDR1 MDHEN and CDR2 SYDVKM. CDR3 length equals 14 residues. The CDR3 region has the DNA TGTGCCAGCAGTTTACCCTCGGGCGGGTACGAGCAGTACTTC. Protein: CASSLPSGGYEQYF.

In this sample, this clone turned up once. The chain couples TRBV29-1 to TRBJ1-4; 9 positions match TRBD1. Germline V gene lookup returns CDR1 SQVTM and CDR2 ANQGSEA. The CDR3 is 13 amino acids. Trimming cost V 3 bases and J 6 bases; bases outside gene matches: 2. The DNA for the CDR3 is TGCAGCGTTGAGGGACAGGGATATGAAAAACTGTTTTTT. Protein: CSVEGQGYEKLFF.

J is TRBJ2-7 and V is TRBV4-1; D is perhaps TRBD2 (5 bases). Germline values: CDR1 MGHRA, CDR2 YSYEKL. V was shortened by 1 base and J by 5 bases, with 12 bases between the two germline ends. This CDR3 has 14 amino acids. The CDR3 loop reads CASSQVNGNDEQYF. The CDR3 nucleotides are TGCGCCAGCAGCCAAGTGAACGGGAATGACGAGCAGTACTTC.

The chain recombines TRBV28 with TRBJ1-2, with TRBD1 matching over 12 bases. Germline CDR1 is MDHEN and CDR2 is SYDVKM. V was clipped by 5 bases and J by 7 bases; unmatched bases: 5. CDR3 size: 14 residues. This chain's CDR3 is CASSRGDRGPGYTF. CDR3 sequence (DNA): TGTGCCAGCAGTAGAGGGGACAGGGGGCCTGGCTACACCTTC.

The rearrangement links TRBV29-1 to TRBJ1-2, with D unresolved. The CDR3 has 13 residues. Germline V lookup: CDR1 SQVTM, CDR2 ANQGSEA. Trimming pared 1 base from V and 4 bases from J, leaving 10 bases between. CDR3 sequence reads: CSVEAGGVYGYTF. The CDR3 DNA reads TGCAGCGTTGAAGCGGGTGGTGTCTATGGCTACACCTTC.

This clone was seen once. Within the sample, other DNA sequences also encode this same CDR3. The V and J genes are TRBV9 and TRBJ2-2; possibly TRBD2 for D (6 bases). Per the germline V gene, CDR1 is SGDLS and CDR2 is YYNGEE. Trimming removed 0 bases from V and 0 bases from J, with 9 bases in between. The CDR3 contains 16 residues. The CDR3 DNA sequence: TGTGCCAGCAGCGTAGACGGCGGGGCGAACACCGGGGAGCTGTTTTTT. It codes for CASSVDGGANTGELFF.

CDR3 in amino acids: CASSMSLAGGHNEQFF. In DNA form, the CDR3 reads TGTGCCAGTAGTATGTCCCTAGCGGGAGGCCACAATGAGCAGTTCTTC. The chain is built from TRBV19 and TRBJ2-1, with TRBD2 matching 11 bases. V shed 3 bases, J shed 5 bases, and the junction held 6 bases outside the gene matches. Germline V gene data show CDR1 as LNHDA and CDR2 as SQIVND (reference sequence). The CDR3 is 16 residues long.

In regard to this clone: Other DNA sequences from this sample encode an identical CDR3 as well. The rearrangement uses TRBV27 and TRBJ1-5, with 7 bases that match TRBD1. The germline V gene encodes CDR1 MNHEY and CDR2 SMNVEV (reference sequence). CDR3 length: 14 amino acids. The V and J ends lost 5 bases and 5 bases, in that order; junction bases with no gene match: 6. The CDR3 coding sequence is TGTGCCAGCAGTCAAACAGGGGTTTATCAGCCCCAGCATTTT. Translated: CASSQTGVYQPQHF.

The chain recombines TRBV5-1 with TRBJ2-1; 8 nucleotides agree with TRBD1. The junction had 3 bases not matched to a gene; V was cut back by 2 bases and J by 2 bases. Germline loops: CDR1 SGHRS, CDR2 YFSETQ. The CDR3 runs to 15 residues. The CDR3 region is CASSLQGGTYNEQFF. DNA for the CDR3: TGCGCCAGCAGCTTACAGGGGGGTACCTACAATGAGCAGTTCTTC.